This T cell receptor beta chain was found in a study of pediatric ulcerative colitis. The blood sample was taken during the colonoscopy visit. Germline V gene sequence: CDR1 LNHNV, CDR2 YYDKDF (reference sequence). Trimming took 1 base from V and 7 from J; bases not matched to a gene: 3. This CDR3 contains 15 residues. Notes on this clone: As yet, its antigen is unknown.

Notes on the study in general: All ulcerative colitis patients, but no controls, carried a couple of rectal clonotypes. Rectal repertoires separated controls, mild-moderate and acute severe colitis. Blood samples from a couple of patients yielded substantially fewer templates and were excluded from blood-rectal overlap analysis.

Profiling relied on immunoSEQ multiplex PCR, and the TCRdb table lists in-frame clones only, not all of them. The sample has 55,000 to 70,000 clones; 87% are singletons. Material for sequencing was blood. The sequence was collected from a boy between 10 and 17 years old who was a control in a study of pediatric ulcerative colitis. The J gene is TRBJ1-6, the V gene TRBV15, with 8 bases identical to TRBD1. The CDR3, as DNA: TGTGCCACCAGCAGAGTCGGACAGGGAAATTCACCCCTCCACTTT. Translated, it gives CATSRVGQGNSPLHF.